Shown below are 6 T cell receptor beta chains from a single sample sequenced in a study of blood T cell repertoires in COVID-19. The method was immunoSEQ multiplex PCR; TCRdb's version includes in-frame clones alone and lacks a portion of them. The sample consists of about 71,000 clones, approximately 86% of them appearing once. Sequenced sample: peripheral blood. The receptors originated from a man aged 50 to 60 with active COVID-19.

The chain couples TRBV29-1 to TRBJ2-7; weak D call: TRBD1 (5 bases). The V end lost 7 bases, the J end lost 7 bases, and 14 bases lay between the germline ends. Germline loops: CDR1 SQVTM, CDR2 ANQGSEA. This CDR3 has 11 residues. This CDR3 is CSGQGVGEQYF. CDR3 DNA sequence: TGCAGCGGTCAAGGGGTTGGGGAGCAGTACTTC.

This clone was observed a few times. The rearrangement joins TRBV6-4 to TRBJ2-1; possible D gene TRBD1, 6 bases. Germline V gene data show CDR1 as MRHNA and CDR2 as SNTAGT. V lost 5 bases and J 5 bases, leaving 16 bases between the germline ends. This CDR3 spans 15 amino acids. The CDR3 DNA sequence: TGTGCCAGCAGTAAACAGGGTGATATAAACAATGAGCAGTTCTTC. Translation gives CASSKQGDINNEQFF.

The V call is TRBV5-5, the J call TRBJ1-4; 10 positions agree with TRBD1. Germline CDR1 reads SGHKS; CDR2 reads YYEKEE (reference sequence). The CDR3 runs to 15 residues. J gave up 8 bases and V 4 bases, and 8 bases lay outside the gene matches. The CDR3, as DNA: TGTGCCAGCAGCACGACAGGGGGCGTGTTAGAAAAACTGTTTTTT. This gives the protein CASSTTGGVLEKLFF.

V usage is TRBV6-7 and J usage is TRBJ1-4; possible D gene TRBD1, 6 bases. TRBV6-7 is given ORF status, its function remaining uncertain. This CDR3 has 17 residues. V was shortened by 0 bases and J by 0 bases, with 11 bases between the two germline ends. CDR3 coding DNA: TGTGCCAGCAGTTACTCGGCAGGGGATGCAACTAATGAAAAACTGTTTTTT. This gives the protein CASSYSAGDATNEKLFF.

The chain couples TRBV19 to TRBJ2-3, with 8 bases identical to TRBD1. V gave up 6 bases and J gave up 3 bases; unmatched junction bases: 5. Germline V lookup: CDR1 LNHDA, CDR2 SQIVND (reference sequence). The CDR3 has 14 residues. CDR3 DNA: TGTGCCAGTAGCAGACAGGGGACAACAGATACGCAGTATTTT. Translating gives CASSRQGTTDTQYF. The full variable domain, with the rest looked up from reference TRBV19 and TRBJ2-3, is DGGITQSPKYLFRKEGQNVTLSCEQNLNHDAMYWYRQDPGQGLRLIYYSQIVNDFQKGDIAEGYSVSREKKESFPLTVTSAQKNPTAFYLCASSRQGTTDTQYFGPGTRLTVL.

The genes are TRBV11-2 and TRBJ1-3; D is possibly TRBD1 (5 bases). The CDR3 covers 18 residues. The germline V and J ends were trimmed by 1 base and 0 bases, with 16 bases remaining between them. Germline CDR1 reads SGHAT; CDR2 reads FQNNGV. The chain's CDR3 is CASSLVAGLTSSGNTIYF. Here the CDR3 DNA reads TGTGCCAGCAGCTTAGTGGCGGGACTGACCAGCTCTGGAAACACCATATATTTT.